The 13 T cell receptor beta chains given below trace back to one sample, sequenced in a study of T cell repertoires in cytomegalovirus infection. TCRdb independently ran MiXCR on the reads; one entry per CDR3 protein. Of roughly 640,000 distinct CDR3 sequences in the sample, more than 20% are singletons; the top ten hold under 8.5%. Sequencing input: CD8+ T cells from PBMCs. The receptors were gathered from a human donor in good health (CMV status not recorded). Some clones in this sample may be carry-over from other donors' samples.

Many counts were recorded for this clonotype. The chain links TRBV7-8 to TRBJ2-5, with 7 nucleotides matching TRBD1. The junction had 8 bases not matched to a gene; V was cut back by 1 base and J by 3 bases. Per germline, CDR1 SGHVS and CDR2 FQNEAQ. CDR3 length equals 16 residues. The CDR3 sequence: CASSLEQGTYKETQYF. Written as DNA, the CDR3 is TGTGCCAGCAGCTTAGAACAGGGGACATATAAAGAGACCCAGTACTTC.

On this clonotype: Given a much more abundant clone one base away, this may be a read error. The V and J genes are TRBV7-4 and TRBJ1-3; D gene ambiguous. The germline V gene encodes CDR1 SGHVT and CDR2 SQSDAQ. CDR3 length equals 13 residues. V lost 5 bases to trimming and J lost 3 bases, with 8 bases between them. The CDR3 reads CASSIEGGNTIYF. The CDR3 coding sequence is TGTGCCAGCAGCATAGAAGGTGGAAACACCATATATTTT.

This clonotype was seen a handful of times. The genes are TRBV27 and TRBJ2-7; 8 bases agree with TRBD2. The CDR3 runs to 14 residues. Trimming removed 8 bases from V and 2 bases from J; junction bases left unmatched: 8. Germline assignment: CDR1 MNHEY and CDR2 SMNVEV (reference sequence). Here the CDR3 reads CASAGTRKTYEQYF. The CDR3, as DNA: TGTGCCAGCGCTGGGACTAGGAAAACCTACGAGCAGTACTTC.

This clonotype has at least ten counts. V and J are TRBV7-6 and TRBJ1-2; possibly TRBD1 for D (5 bases). Germline V gene data show CDR1 as SGHVS and CDR2 as FNYEAQ. This CDR3 is built from 13 residues. Trimming pared 5 bases from V and 4 bases from J, leaving 11 bases between. The CDR3 DNA reads TGTGCCAGCAGCCCCTCCCAGGGCTATGGCTACACCTTC. Protein: CASSPSQGYGYTF.

The rearrangement uses TRBV7-9 and TRBJ2-5, with D possibly being TRBD2 (6 bases). This CDR3 is 15 amino acids long. From germline, CDR1 is SEHNR and CDR2 FQNEAQ (reference sequence). V was trimmed by 5 bases and J by 5 bases, leaving 18 bases between them. CDR3 coding DNA: TGTGCCAGCAGCCAGACGGGGGTTCCGCGGGAGACCCAGTACTTC. This encodes CASSQTGVPRETQYF. Based on the CDR3 plus reference TRBV7-9 and TRBJ2-5, the full variable domain is DTGVSQNPRHKITKRGQNVTFRCDPISEHNRLYWYRQTLGQGPEFLTYFQNEAQLEKSRLLSDRFSAERPKGSFSTLEIQRTEQGDSAMYLCASSQTGVPRETQYFGPGTRLLVL.

This clonotype came up many times. The chain has TRBV7-8 and TRBJ2-7, with a tentative D call TRBD2 (5 bases). V was shortened by 5 bases and J by 6 bases, with 14 bases between the two germline ends. This CDR3 has 13 residues. Germline V gives CDR1 SGHVS, CDR2 FQNEAQ. CDR3 sequence reads: CASSPLGGSEQYF. CDR3 sequence (DNA): TGTGCCAGCAGCCCACTAGGCGGTAGCGAGCAGTACTTC.

This clonotype occurred a few times. V gene TRBV7-9 combines with J gene TRBJ2-7; TRBD1 matches at 8 bases. Germline CDR1 is SEHNR and CDR2 is FQNEAQ (reference sequence). Losses at the gene ends were 5 bases for V and 3 bases for J; bases not matched to a gene: 9. The CDR3 is made up of 15 amino acids. CDR3 coding DNA: TGTGCCAGCAGCGCCCCGACAGGGGTCGGCTACGAGCAGTACTTC. Translated: CASSAPTGVGYEQYF.

This clonotype was seen at least ten times. The chain combines TRBV6-5 with TRBJ2-2; D uncertain. The germline CDR1 and CDR2 sequences are MNHEY and SVGAGI. Between the trimmed V and J ends, which lost 2 bases and 0 bases, there was a span of 1 base. The CDR3 sequence is 13 residues long. The CDR3 region is CASSYPNTGELFF. In nucleotides, the CDR3 is TGTGCCAGCAGTTACCCGAACACCGGGGAGCTGTTTTTT.

The V gene is TRBV29-1, the J gene TRBJ1-2; TRBD1 matches at 10 bases. CDR3 length equals 15 residues. Per the germline V gene, CDR1 is SQVTM and CDR2 is ANQGSEA. Trimming took 5 bases from V and 4 from J; bases not matched to a gene: 10. The chain's CDR3 is CSVPGMGQGIYGYTF. The CDR3 DNA follows: TGCAGCGTTCCGGGGATGGGACAGGGGATCTATGGCTACACCTTC.

This clonotype appeared a few times. The chain uses TRBV19 and TRBJ2-7; 10 bases fit TRBD1. Trimming removed 11 bases from V and 2 bases from J; junction bases left unmatched: 9. The CDR3 contains 14 residues. The germline V gene has CDR1 LNHDA and CDR2 SQIVND (reference sequence). CDR3 DNA: TGTGCCGTCTCCCGGGACAGGGGTACCTACGAGCAGTACTTC. This codes for CAVSRDRGTYEQYF. Full variable domain (missing parts from reference TRBV19 and TRBJ2-7): DGGITQSPKYLFRKEGQNVTLSCEQNLNHDAMYWYRQDPGQGLRLIYYSQIVNDFQKGDIAEGYSVSREKKESFPLTVTSAQKNPTAFYLCAVSRDRGTYEQYFGPGTRLTVT.

This clonotype came up a few times. The CDR3 loop reads CASSGTGPLSGETQYF. CDR3 nucleotide sequence: TGTGCCAGCAGCGGGACCGGGCCCCTTTCAGGGGAGACCCAGTACTTC. The gene calls are TRBV5-5 and TRBJ2-5; D is possibly TRBD1 or TRBD2 (5 bases each). Trimming removed 4 bases at V and 5 bases at J, with 21 bases between. From germline, CDR1 is SGHKS and CDR2 YYEKEE (reference sequence). This CDR3 has 16 residues.

There are many counts of this clonotype. The V gene is TRBV6-2 or TRBV6-3, the J gene TRBJ2-2; no clear D. V lost 0 bases and J lost 4, with 15 bases in between. The CDR3 loop spans 17 amino acids. CDR1 is MNHEY and CDR2 is SVGEGT in the germline V gene. Written as DNA, the CDR3 is TGTGCCAGCAGTTACTCTCGGGCAATAATAAGCACCGGGGAGCTGTTTTTT. This codes for CASSYSRAIISTGELFF.

This clonotype was detected only once. This sequence joins TRBV6-2 or TRBV6-3 and TRBJ2-7; possibly TRBD1 for D (6 bases). V was shortened by 4 bases and J by 12 bases, with 19 bases between the two germline ends. The germline V gene has CDR1 MNHEY and CDR2 SVGEGT. This CDR3 has 13 amino acids. CDR3 sequence: CASSLYRAGSSYV. CDR3 DNA sequence: TGTGCCAGCAGTTTATACAGGGCTGGCTCCTCGTACGTC.